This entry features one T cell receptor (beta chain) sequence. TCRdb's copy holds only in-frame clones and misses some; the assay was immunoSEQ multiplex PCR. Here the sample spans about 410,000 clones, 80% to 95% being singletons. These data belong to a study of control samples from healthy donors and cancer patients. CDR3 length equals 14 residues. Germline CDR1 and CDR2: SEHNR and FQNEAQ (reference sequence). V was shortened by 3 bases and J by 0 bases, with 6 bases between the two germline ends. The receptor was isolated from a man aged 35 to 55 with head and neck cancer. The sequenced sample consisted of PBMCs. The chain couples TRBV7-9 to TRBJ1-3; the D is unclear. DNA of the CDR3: TGTGCCAGCAGCTTCGGGGTCTCTGGAAACACCATATATTTT. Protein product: CASSFGVSGNTIYF.